This is a list of T cell receptor beta chains from one sample in a study of cytomegalovirus exposure and HLA in healthy donors. The repertoire was sequenced with immunoSEQ multiplex PCR; TCRdb's copy has only in-frame clones and lacks some. The sample data list about 140,000 clones. The source material was PBMCs. The receptor set was obtained from a woman aged 18-35 years in good health and CMV-seronegative. Both conserved end residues are part of each CDR3. A D gene is named only where the DNA matches it firmly.

j_gene: TRBJ2-3
d_gene: TRBD2
v_gene: TRBV5-4
CDR3nt: TGTGCCATGAGGGACATTTCTAGGACTAGCCTCACAGATACGCAGTATTTT
CDR3aa: CAMRDISRTSLTDTQYF

j_gene: TRBJ2-1
d_gene: TRBD1
v_gene: TRBV6-5
CDR3nt: TGTGCCAGCAGTTCTAACGACAGGGGCCGTAATAATGAGCAGTTCTTC
CDR3aa: CASSSNDRGRNNEQFF

j_gene: TRBJ1-2
d_gene: TRBD1
v_gene: TRBV29-1
CDR3nt: TGCAGCGTACCGGGACAGGGTAACTATGGCTACACCTTC
CDR3aa: CSVPGQGNYGYTF

j_gene: TRBJ1-1
d_gene: .
v_gene: TRBV4-2
CDR3nt: TGTGCCAGCAGCCAAGAACAGGTGAACACTGAAGCTTTCTTT
CDR3aa: CASSQEQVNTEAFF

j_gene: TRBJ2-2
d_gene: TRBD1
v_gene: TRBV15
CDR3nt: TGTGCCACCAGCAGGGGGCAGGGGGAAACCGGGGAGCTGTTTTTT
CDR3aa: CATSRGQGETGELFF

j_gene: TRBJ1-2
d_gene: .
v_gene: TRBV27
CDR3nt: TGTGCCAGCAGTACCCTCGGGGAAGCTAACTATGGCTACACCTTC
CDR3aa: CASSTLGEANYGYTF

j_gene: TRBJ2-1
d_gene: .
v_gene: TRBV5-1
CDR3nt: TGCGCCAGCAGTATTCCCCCGGGGAATAACAATGAGCAGTTCTTC
CDR3aa: CASSIPPGNNNEQFF

j_gene: TRBJ1-2
d_gene: TRBD1
v_gene: TRBV27
CDR3nt: TGTGCCAGCAGCTCTATCGACAGGGGGTATAGTGGCTACACCTTC
CDR3aa: CASSSIDRGYSGYTF

j_gene: TRBJ1-4
d_gene: TRBD1
v_gene: TRBV5-1
CDR3nt: TGCGCCAGCAGCGGCCAGGGGGCGCGGGATGAAAAACTGTTTTTT
CDR3aa: CASSGQGARDEKLFF

j_gene: TRBJ2-1
d_gene: TRBD2
v_gene: TRBV4-2
CDR3nt: TGTGCCAGCAGCCAATACGGGGGGGGGAATAGCAATGAGCAGTTCTTC
CDR3aa: CASSQYGGGNSNEQFF

j_gene: TRBJ2-7
d_gene: .
v_gene: TRBV30
CDR3nt: TGTGCCTGGTCTCGACAGAACTCCTACGAGCAGTACTTC
CDR3aa: CAWSRQNSYEQYF

j_gene: TRBJ1-3
d_gene: .
v_gene: TRBV18
CDR3nt: TGTGCCAGCTCACCAGAACAGGTCCGCTCTGGAAACACCATATATTTT
CDR3aa: CASSPEQVRSGNTIYF

j_gene: TRBJ1-1
d_gene: .
v_gene: TRBV4-1
CDR3nt: TGCGCCAGCAGCCAAACAGGCGACGATGGGCCTTTCTTT
CDR3aa: CASSQTGDDGPFF

j_gene: TRBJ2-1
d_gene: .
v_gene: TRBV19
CDR3nt: TGTGCCAGTAATAATCGGGATGAGCAGTTCTTC
CDR3aa: CASNNRDEQFF

j_gene: TRBJ2-6
d_gene: TRBD2
v_gene: TRBV2
CDR3nt: TGTGCCAGCACATCTAGCGGGAGTTTGGATGGGGCCAACGTCCTGACTTTC
CDR3aa: CASTSSGSLDGANVLTF

j_gene: TRBJ2-5
d_gene: .
v_gene: TRBV7-9
CDR3nt: TGTGCCAGCAGCTTAGTCCTTGCGGAGGTGGAGACCCAGTACTTC
CDR3aa: CASSLVLAEVETQYF

j_gene: TRBJ1-2
d_gene: TRBD1
v_gene: TRBV13
CDR3nt: TGTGCCAGCAGCGCAGGGACAGGACTTTATGGCTACACCTTC
CDR3aa: CASSAGTGLYGYTF

j_gene: TRBJ1-2
d_gene: TRBD1
v_gene: TRBV28
CDR3nt: TGTGCCAGCAGTCTTAGACAGGGGCCGTATCGGATTAACTATGGCTACACCTTC
CDR3aa: CASSLRQGPYRINYGYTF

j_gene: TRBJ2-7
d_gene: TRBD1
v_gene: TRBV19
CDR3nt: TGTGCCAGTAGCTCCGGGACAGGGGTCGACGAGCAGTACTTC
CDR3aa: CASSSGTGVDEQYF

j_gene: TRBJ1-1
d_gene: TRBD1
v_gene: TRBV5-4
CDR3nt: TGTGCCAGCAGCCGGACAGGAACCCTCACTGAAGCTTTCTTT
CDR3aa: CASSRTGTLTEAFF

j_gene: TRBJ2-1
d_gene: .
v_gene: TRBV5-1
CDR3nt: TGCGCCAGCAGCCCGAGTACTTGGCCTACAGCCAATGAGCAGTTCTTC
CDR3aa: CASSPSTWPTANEQFF

j_gene: TRBJ2-3
d_gene: .
v_gene: TRBV5-1
CDR3nt: TGCGCCAGCGGCTCTGGGCAGGCCACAGATACGCAGTATTTT
CDR3aa: CASGSGQATDTQYF

j_gene: TRBJ2-6
d_gene: TRBD1
v_gene: TRBV27
CDR3nt: TGTGCCAGCAGTTCACAGGGGGCCGGGGCCAACGTCCTGACTTTC
CDR3aa: CASSSQGAGANVLTF

j_gene: TRBJ2-1
d_gene: .
v_gene: TRBV6-1
CDR3nt: TGTGCCAGCAGCGCCGTGGGACTTCACTACAATGAGCAGTTCTTC
CDR3aa: CASSAVGLHYNEQFF

j_gene: TRBJ2-1
d_gene: TRBD2
v_gene: TRBV6-1
CDR3nt: TGTGCCAGCAGTGGGAAGAGAGCGGGAGACAATGAGCAGTTCTTC
CDR3aa: CASSGKRAGDNEQFF

j_gene: TRBJ2-2
d_gene: .
v_gene: TRBV15
CDR3nt: TGTGCCACCAGCAGAGAGGCAGGGTCGAGCACCGGGGAGCTGTTTTTT
CDR3aa: CATSREAGSSTGELFF

j_gene: TRBJ2-3
d_gene: TRBD2
v_gene: TRBV6-4
CDR3nt: TGTGCCAGCAGCGAGACTAGCGGGTTGCCAGATACGCAGTATTTT
CDR3aa: CASSETSGLPDTQYF

j_gene: TRBJ2-1
d_gene: TRBD2
v_gene: TRBV5-1
CDR3nt: TGCGCCAGCAGCCAACTCTCTAGCGGGACGGTAATCTTC
CDR3aa: CASSQLSSGTVIF

j_gene: TRBJ2-1
d_gene: .
v_gene: TRBV19
CDR3nt: TGTGCCAGTAGTATTCGCAGTGCCTCCTACAATGAGCAGTTCTTC
CDR3aa: CASSIRSASYNEQFF

j_gene: TRBJ2-7
d_gene: TRBD1
v_gene: TRBV7-9
CDR3nt: TGTGCCAGCAGCTTTAATCCACCGGGACAGGGATCCTACGAGCAGTACTTC
CDR3aa: CASSFNPPGQGSYEQYF

j_gene: TRBJ2-2
d_gene: TRBD2
v_gene: TRBV9
CDR3nt: TGTGCCAGCAGCGTAGGGAGACTAGCGGTTAACACCGGGGAGCTGTTTTTT
CDR3aa: CASSVGRLAVNTGELFF

j_gene: TRBJ2-3
d_gene: TRBD2
v_gene: TRBV7-2
CDR3nt: TGTGCCAGCAGCTCCAACGGGAGGGCCGGTGATACGCAGTATTTT
CDR3aa: CASSSNGRAGDTQYF

j_gene: TRBJ1-4
d_gene: .
v_gene: TRBV9
CDR3nt: TGTGCCAGCAGCGTCCCGGGGAATGAAAAACTGTTTTTT
CDR3aa: CASSVPGNEKLFF

j_gene: TRBJ2-1
d_gene: TRBD2
v_gene: TRBV2
CDR3nt: TGTGCCAGCAGTCGAGCGGGACTAGCATTTGAGCAGTTCTTC
CDR3aa: CASSRAGLAFEQFF

j_gene: TRBJ2-1
d_gene: TRBD2
v_gene: TRBV27
CDR3nt: TGTGCCAGCAGTTTCGGGACTAGCGGGTCTTGGTTCAATGAGCAGTTCTTC
CDR3aa: CASSFGTSGSWFNEQFF

j_gene: TRBJ2-1
d_gene: .
v_gene: TRBV7-9
CDR3nt: TGTGCCAGCAGCTCTACCGCCGTCGGGGATGAGCAGTTCTTC
CDR3aa: CASSSTAVGDEQFF

j_gene: TRBJ1-3
d_gene: .
v_gene: TRBV14
CDR3nt: TGTGCCAGCAGCCTCTATCCGCGGCGAACCTCTGGAAACACCATATATTTT
CDR3aa: CASSLYPRRTSGNTIYF

j_gene: TRBJ2-1
d_gene: TRBD2
v_gene: TRBV7-8
CDR3nt: TGTGCCAGCAGCCCCCGCGGGACTAGCGGGACTAATGAGCAGTTCTTC
CDR3aa: CASSPRGTSGTNEQFF

j_gene: TRBJ1-4
d_gene: TRBD1
v_gene: TRBV6-5
CDR3nt: TGTGCCAGCAGTACCCGGGACAGGGTCGGGGAAAAACTGTTTTTT
CDR3aa: CASSTRDRVGEKLFF

j_gene: TRBJ2-2
d_gene: .
v_gene: TRBV30
CDR3nt: TGTGCCTGTACGCCAGTGGCCGGGGAGCTGTTTTTT
CDR3aa: CACTPVAGELFF

j_gene: TRBJ1-1
d_gene: TRBD1
v_gene: TRBV2
CDR3nt: TGTGCCAGCAGAAGCACAGGGGCGGACGGGCGAGCTTTCTTT
CDR3aa: CASRSTGADGRAFF

j_gene: TRBJ1-5
d_gene: TRBD1
v_gene: TRBV10-3
CDR3nt: TGTGCCATCAGTTCAGGGGGTTCAGGGCAGCCCCAGCATTTT
CDR3aa: CAISSGGSGQPQHF

j_gene: TRBJ2-2
d_gene: TRBD1
v_gene: TRBV12-5
CDR3nt: TGTGCTAGTGGGTACGGGACAGGGGCCACCGGGGAGCTGTTTTTT
CDR3aa: CASGYGTGATGELFF

j_gene: TRBJ2-1
d_gene: .
v_gene: TRBV14
CDR3nt: TGTGCCAGCAGCCAAGTCTTCCGAGGTGAGCAGTTCTTC
CDR3aa: CASSQVFRGEQFF

j_gene: TRBJ2-7
d_gene: .
v_gene: TRBV2
CDR3nt: TGTGCCAGCAGACCCACTAGTGGAGGAACCTACGAGCAGTACTTC
CDR3aa: CASRPTSGGTYEQYF

j_gene: TRBJ2-7
d_gene: .
v_gene: TRBV7-9
CDR3nt: TGTGCCAGCAGCTTAGACTCGCGGACAAGCTCCTACGAGCAGTACTTC
CDR3aa: CASSLDSRTSSYEQYF

j_gene: TRBJ2-1
d_gene: .
v_gene: TRBV5-1
CDR3nt: TGCGCCAGCAGCTTGGGCCTAGACTCCTACAATGAGCAGTTCTTC
CDR3aa: CASSLGLDSYNEQFF

j_gene: TRBJ2-3
d_gene: TRBD1
v_gene: TRBV7-7
CDR3nt: TGTGCTAGCAGCTTAGCGAGGGACAGGTGGTATGCAGATACGCAGTATTTT
CDR3aa: CASSLARDRWYADTQYF

j_gene: TRBJ2-2
d_gene: TRBD1
v_gene: TRBV14
CDR3nt: TGTGCCAGCAGACAATCGGGACAGGGGAACACCGGGGAGCTGTTTTTT
CDR3aa: CASRQSGQGNTGELFF